The rows below give T cell receptor beta chains drawn from one sample of a study of response to subunit inactivated influenza vaccine. TCRdb analysed the RT-PCR reads with MiXCR anew, one entry per CDR3 protein. The sample records approximately 530,000 distinct CDR3 sequences, under 8.5% being singletons. Sequencing used PBMCs from blood, obtained 23 to 25 months after vaccination. Receptors originate from a man aged 50-75 years who received an inactivated influenza vaccine. CDR3s leave out the opening cysteine and the closing phenylalanine or tryptophan.

J gene | V gene | CDR3 protein
TRBJ1-1 | TRBV20-1 | SAGRISNTEAF
TRBJ1-5 | TRBV20-1 | SAWTGYSNQPQH
TRBJ1-3 | TRBV6-1 | ASSPIQGLWGNTIY
TRBJ1-1 | TRBV5-1 | ASSLGPGGGTEAF
TRBJ2-6 | TRBV29-1 | SVEGVIGTGGYRGANVLT
TRBJ2-7 | TRBV4-3 | ASSQDTGLLSYEQY
TRBJ1-5 | TRBV30 | AWSVAGIQPQH
TRBJ2-1 | TRBV12-3/TRBV12-4 | ASSLFGTDLYNEQF
TRBJ1-1 | TRBV10-3 | AISESGDSAF
TRBJ2-7 | TRBV7-2 | ASSLALGGIEQY
TRBJ2-2 | TRBV20-1 | SAKLSEREGRLPGELF
TRBJ2-1 | TRBV3-1 | ASSQDSSGGSNEQF
TRBJ1-1 | TRBV6-1 | ASSRGGGTEAF
TRBJ2-7 | TRBV4-3 | ASSQDQGVYEQY
TRBJ2-1 | TRBV29-1 | SVESSYNEQF
TRBJ1-4 | TRBV4-3 | ASSQGLLSEKLF
TRBJ1-1 | TRBV27 | ASRTGQVNTEAF
TRBJ1-5 | TRBV2 | ASSDRQERRQPQH
TRBJ2-3 | TRBV7-9 | ASSLAGTSGNLVTQY
TRBJ1-1 | TRBV12-3/TRBV12-4 | ASLRGVNTEAF
TRBJ1-1 | TRBV20-1 | SAPDTEAF
TRBJ2-2 | TRBV10-3 | AIKQGAGELF
TRBJ2-2 | TRBV7-2 | ASSLASGRTGELF
TRBJ1-1 | TRBV12-3/TRBV12-4 | ASRSQGNTEAF
TRBJ2-1 | TRBV29-1 | SAPSGSYNEQF
TRBJ2-5 | TRBV30 | AWSPQGIQETQY
TRBJ1-4 | TRBV5-1 | ASSQRQAPNEKLF
TRBJ1-2 | TRBV19 | ASSPTVNNYGYT
TRBJ2-3 | TRBV5-4 | ASSLALAGGTSTDTQY
TRBJ2-7 | TRBV9 | ASSVSPGGEQY
TRBJ2-1 | TRBV12-3/TRBV12-4 | ASGTSNVRNEQF